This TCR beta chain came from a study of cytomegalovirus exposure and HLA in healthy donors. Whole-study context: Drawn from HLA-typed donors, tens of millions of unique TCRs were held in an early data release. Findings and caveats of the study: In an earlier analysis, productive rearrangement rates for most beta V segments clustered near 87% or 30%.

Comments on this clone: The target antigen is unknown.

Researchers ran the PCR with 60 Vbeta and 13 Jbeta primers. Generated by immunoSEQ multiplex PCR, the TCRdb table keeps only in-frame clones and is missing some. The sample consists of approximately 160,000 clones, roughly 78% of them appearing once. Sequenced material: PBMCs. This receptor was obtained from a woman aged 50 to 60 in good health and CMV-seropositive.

CDR3 loop: CSAIPGDDYGYTF. The CDR3, as DNA: TGCAGCGCTATTCCGGGTGACGACTATGGCTACACCTTC. The rearrangement joins TRBV29-1 to TRBJ1-2; D gene unclear. V dropped 7 bases and J dropped 3 bases, with 15 bases sitting between them. Looked up from germline, CDR1 is SQVTM and CDR2 is ANQGSEA. The CDR3 sequence is 13 residues long.